This entry lists 14 T cell receptor beta chains sequenced from one sample in a study of CD8 T cells in ankylosing spondylitis. Study-wide results and limits: The study identified a TCR beta motif of several highly homologous variants that appeared characteristic of ankylosing spondylitis blood.

Their specific antigens are unknown. TCRdb called the 5' RACE reads again in MiXCR, with one record for every CDR3 protein. In the table there are 350,000 to 550,000 distinct CDR3 sequences, roughly 25% of which are singletons. Sequences were obtained from blood, either unsorted or a sorted T cell fraction (not recorded which). The receptors originated from a male donor with ankylosing spondylitis.

This clonotype appeared a few times. This chain uses TRBV20-1 with TRBJ2-2; TRBD1 agrees at 10 bases. This CDR3 comprises 17 residues. Trimming cost V 0 bases and J 2 bases; bases outside gene matches: 6. Germline CDR1 and CDR2: DFQATT and SNEGSKA (reference sequence). The CDR3 DNA reads TGCAGTGCTAGAGATCTAAGGACAGGGGGAAACACCGGGGAGCTGTTTTTT. Translated, it gives CSARDLRTGGNTGELFF.

Only a few counts were recorded for this clonotype. CDR3 nucleotide sequence: TGTGCCACCAGCTTCAGCGGAACACTCTACGAGCAGTACTTC. Its translation: CATSFSGTLYEQYF. The chain is built from TRBV15 and TRBJ2-7; a weak D match, TRBD2 (5 bases). Germline V gives CDR1 LNHNV, CDR2 YYDKDF (reference sequence). V gave up 5 bases and J gave up 3 bases, with 14 bases separating them. This CDR3 has 14 residues.

By sample fraction, this clonotype is medium-sized. This chain joins TRBV5-1 and TRBJ2-1, with 10 bases that match TRBD2. The CDR3 length is 15 residues. Trimming at V came to 5 bases and at J to 4 bases, leaving 6 bases not matched to a gene. Germline lookup yields CDR1 SGHRS and CDR2 YFSETQ. DNA for the CDR3: TGCGCCAGCAGTCTCACTAGCGGGGTATACAATGAGCAGTTCTTC. This sequence encodes CASSLTSGVYNEQFF.

There are a few counts of this clonotype. CDR3 in DNA: TGTGCCAGCTTGGGAAGCGGGAGCTCCTACAATGAGCAGTTCTTC. The encoded protein is CASLGSGSSYNEQFF. V gene TRBV7-9 combines with J gene TRBJ2-1; 8 nucleotides line up with TRBD2. The CDR3 runs to 15 residues. After removal of 8 bases from V and 0 bases from J, the junction contained 6 bases not matched to a gene. Germline CDR1 SEHNR, CDR2 FQNEAQ (reference sequence).

This clonotype was picked up a small number of times. The chain links TRBV7-2 to TRBJ2-3; TRBD1 is a possible D gene (6 bases). V was pared by 5 bases and J by 4 bases, with 13 bases between. Germline loops: CDR1 SGHTA, CDR2 FQGNSA. There are 14 residues in the CDR3. CDR3 amino acids: CASSLDGGADTQYF. The CDR3 DNA reads as TGTGCCAGCAGCCTAGATGGGGGCGCAGATACGCAGTATTTT.

The V call is TRBV10-3, the J call TRBJ2-5; 7 nucleotides align to TRBD1. Germline CDR1 and CDR2: ENHRY and SYGVKD. The CDR3 loop spans 14 amino acids. Trimming removed 5 bases from V and 2 bases from J; junction bases left unmatched: 5. As DNA, the CDR3 is TGTGCCATCAGTCCTCGACAGGGACAAGAGACCCAGTACTTC. Residues: CAISPRQGQETQYF.

The sample holds a few counts of this clonotype. This chain joins TRBV12-3 or TRBV12-4 and TRBJ2-5; 7 bases are a match to TRBD1. V dropped 5 bases and J dropped 5; count of bases not matched to a gene: 8. The length of the CDR3 is 14 residues. This CDR3 reads CASSGDSGWETQYF. The CDR3 DNA reads TGTGCCAGCAGTGGGGACAGTGGTTGGGAGACCCAGTACTTC.

The genes are TRBV6-5 and TRBJ2-1, with 8 bases identical to TRBD2. This CDR3 is 14 amino acids long. Germline V lookup: CDR1 MNHEY, CDR2 SVGAGI. The trim removed 0 bases at V and 6 bases at J, leaving 1 base unmatched. CDR3: CASSYSGTSNEQFF. In DNA, the CDR3 is TGTGCCAGCAGTTACTCCGGGACTAGCAATGAGCAGTTCTTC.

In its sample, this clonotype was seen many times. The chain combines TRBV3-1 with TRBJ2-1, with 9 positions matching TRBD2. Germline assignment: CDR1 LGHDT and CDR2 YNNKEL (reference sequence). This CDR3 is built from 16 residues. Trimming at V came to 4 bases and at J to 6 bases, leaving 10 bases not matched to a gene. CDR3 in amino acids: CASSPLWREGGNEQFF. CDR3 sequence (DNA): TGTGCCAGCAGCCCACTCTGGCGGGAGGGGGGCAATGAGCAGTTCTTC.

Here the CDR3 reads CASSSRSITYNYGYTF. The CDR3 coding sequence is TGTGCCAGCAGCTCCCGATCTATAACATACAACTATGGCTACACCTTC. The V and J genes are TRBV7-2 and TRBJ1-2; D is undetermined. This CDR3 is built from 16 residues. Germline V gene data show CDR1 as SGHTA and CDR2 as FQGNSA. V lost 4 bases and J 2 bases, leaving 17 bases between the germline ends. The whole variable domain, filled in from reference TRBV7-2 and TRBJ1-2, reads GAGVSQSPSNKVTEKGKDVELRCDPISGHTALYWYRQSLGQGLEFLIYFQGNSAPDKSGLPSDRFSAERTGGSVSTLTIQRTQQEDSAVYLCASSSRSITYNYGYTFGSGTRLTVV.

This clonotype was seen more than once but under ten times. The J gene is TRBJ1-5, the V gene TRBV6-2 or TRBV6-3; D call uncertain. V lost 9 bases and J 1 base, leaving 22 bases between the germline ends. The CDR3 totals 17 residues. Germline CDR1 and CDR2: MNHEY and SVGEGT. CDR3 DNA: TGTGCCAGTTACGTATTTGGGAGGTCAGAGAGCAATCAGCCCCAGCATTTT. Translated, it gives CASYVFGRSESNQPQHF.

The J gene is TRBJ2-5, the V gene TRBV20-1; perhaps TRBD1 as D (5 bases). Per the germline V gene, CDR1 is DFQATT and CDR2 is SNEGSKA (reference sequence). The CDR3 loop spans 15 amino acids. V was clipped by 2 bases and J by 2 bases, with 15 bases between them. As DNA, the CDR3 is TGCAGTGCTAGAATCCCCCTGACAGTTCAAGAGACCCAGTACTTC. This sequence encodes CSARIPLTVQETQYF.

CDR3 sequence reads: CSVEQGWNTEAFF. CDR3 DNA sequence: TGCAGCGTTGAACAGGGGTGGAACACTGAAGCTTTCTTT. J is TRBJ1-1 and V is TRBV29-1, with D possibly TRBD1 on 6 matching bases. The CDR3 covers 13 residues. V was clipped by 2 bases and J by 1 base, with 8 bases between them. Germline CDR1 SQVTM, CDR2 ANQGSEA.

This clonotype was seen once. The chain joins TRBV9 to TRBJ2-7; 11 nucleotides agree with TRBD1. Per germline, CDR1 SGDLS and CDR2 YYNGEE. V shed 3 bases and J 6 bases; nucleotides not matched to a gene: 5. This CDR3 is built from 14 residues. CDR3 loop: CASSGGQGAREQYF. The CDR3 coding sequence is TGTGCCAGCAGCGGCGGACAGGGGGCTCGCGAGCAGTACTTC.